One TCR beta chain is described in this entry. Authors' methods: Reference gene primers were amplified, and this amplification served to estimate nucleated cell counts. Libraries were prepared by immunoSEQ multiplex PCR; TCRdb keeps only in-frame clonotypes and omits some of them. The V and J calls and the clone size are those of that table, but D and trimming were determined from the DNA. The table lists 390,000 or so clones, around 90% of them singletons. Patients at the Seattle site were enrolled during active infection and followed longitudinally. The data were obtained in a study of blood T cell repertoires in COVID-19. About the study: Collection of acute and convalescent COVID-19 samples took place in the United States, Italy and Spain. Sources were T cells, B-cell-depleted T cells, or PBMCs; the material itself was cDNA or gDNA.

The CDR3 has 17 residues. The germline CDR1 and CDR2 sequences are LNHDA and SQIVND (reference sequence). V lost 4 bases and J 0 bases, leaving 16 bases between the germline ends. The specimen sequenced was peripheral blood. V and J are TRBV19 and TRBJ1-5, with D possibly being TRBD1 (5 bases). This receptor was taken from a woman aged 25 to 39 with COVID-19, enrolled during active disease. In DNA, the CDR3 is TGTGCCAGTAGTAGACCAGGAGGGGCCTATAGCAATCAGCCCCAGCATTTT. Its translation: CASSRPGGAYSNQPQHF.